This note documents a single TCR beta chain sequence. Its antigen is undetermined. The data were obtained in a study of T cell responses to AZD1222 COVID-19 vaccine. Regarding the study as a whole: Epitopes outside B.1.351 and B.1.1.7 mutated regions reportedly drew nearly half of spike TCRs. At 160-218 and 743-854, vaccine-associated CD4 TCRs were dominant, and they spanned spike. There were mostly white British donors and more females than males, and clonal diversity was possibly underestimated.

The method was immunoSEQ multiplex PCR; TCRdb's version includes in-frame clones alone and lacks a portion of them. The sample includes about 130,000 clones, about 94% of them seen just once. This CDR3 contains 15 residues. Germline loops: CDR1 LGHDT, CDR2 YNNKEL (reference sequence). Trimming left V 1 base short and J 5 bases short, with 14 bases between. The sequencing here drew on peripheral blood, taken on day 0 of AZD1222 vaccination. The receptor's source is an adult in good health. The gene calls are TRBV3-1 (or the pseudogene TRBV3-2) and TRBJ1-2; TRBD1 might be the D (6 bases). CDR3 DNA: TGTGCCAGCAGCCAAGGGCCCGGGGGCCGATATGGCTACACCTTC. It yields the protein CASSQGPGGRYGYTF.